This paragraph covers one T cell receptor beta chain sequence. This sample is drawn from a study of cytomegalovirus exposure and HLA in healthy donors. Some clones are missing from TCRdb's copy, which holds only in-frame ones; the method was immunoSEQ multiplex PCR. The sample holds around 180,000 clones, 84% seen once. The CDR3 runs to 15 residues. Germline lookup yields CDR1 LNHDA and CDR2 SQIVND (reference sequence). The V and J ends lost 7 bases and 7 bases, in that order; junction bases with no gene match: 10. The receptor comes from a man between 18 and 29 years old in good health and CMV-seropositive. The source material was PBMCs. The chain joins TRBV19 to TRBJ2-3; 11 bases match TRBD2. Written as DNA, the CDR3 is TGTGCCAGTACCGATAGCGGGAGGGCTGGAAATACGCAGTATTTT. This codes for CASTDSGRAGNTQYF.